This T cell receptor beta chain originates from a study of blood T cells in healthy people across ages. Study observations and caveats: TCR beta diversity, measured per million T cells, fell in a roughly linear way with age. Naive and antigen-experienced cells were not separated, limiting conclusive comparison.

Using a J-beta primer mix together with a sample-barcoded 5' primer, a second PCR was run for roughly 6 to 12 cycles. MiXCR, applied by TCRdb to the 5' RACE reads, yields one record per CDR3 protein. The table has about 640,000 distinct CDR3 sequences, roughly 50% seen once. No fewer than 5.5 micrograms of total RNA were isolated from every sample. CDR1 is SEHNR and CDR2 is FQNEAQ in the germline V gene (reference sequence). V lost 4 bases and J 4 bases, leaving 11 bases between the germline ends. The CDR3 covers 13 residues. Concerning this clonotype: Its antigen is not identified.

V usage is TRBV7-9 and J usage is TRBJ2-7; D is ambiguous. The sequencing input was blood. The receptor was isolated from a man aged 55 to 69 in good health. The CDR3 protein is CASSSETGYEQYF. For the CDR3, the DNA is TGTGCCAGCAGCTCCGAGACTGGATACGAGCAGTACTTC.